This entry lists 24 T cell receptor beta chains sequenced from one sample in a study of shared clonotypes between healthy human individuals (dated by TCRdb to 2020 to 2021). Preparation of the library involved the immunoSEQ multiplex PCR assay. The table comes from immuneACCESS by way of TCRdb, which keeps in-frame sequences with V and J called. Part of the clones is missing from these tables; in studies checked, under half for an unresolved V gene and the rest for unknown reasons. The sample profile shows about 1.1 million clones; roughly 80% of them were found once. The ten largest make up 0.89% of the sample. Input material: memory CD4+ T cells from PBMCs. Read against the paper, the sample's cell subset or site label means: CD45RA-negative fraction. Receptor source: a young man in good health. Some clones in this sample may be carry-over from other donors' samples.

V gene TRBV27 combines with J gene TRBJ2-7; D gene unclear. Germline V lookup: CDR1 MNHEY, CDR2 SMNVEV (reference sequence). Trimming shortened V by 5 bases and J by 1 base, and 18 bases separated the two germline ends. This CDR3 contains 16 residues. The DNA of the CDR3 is TGTGCCAGCAGTCACCTCCCGTTGGACCTTTCCTACGAGCAGTACTTC. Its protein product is CASSHLPLDLSYEQYF.

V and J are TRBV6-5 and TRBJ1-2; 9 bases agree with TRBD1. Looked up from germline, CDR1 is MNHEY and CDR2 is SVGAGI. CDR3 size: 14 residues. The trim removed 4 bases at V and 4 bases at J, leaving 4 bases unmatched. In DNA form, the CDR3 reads TGTGCCAGCAGTTTACTGGGACAGGGCTATGGCTACACCTTC. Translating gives CASSLLGQGYGYTF.

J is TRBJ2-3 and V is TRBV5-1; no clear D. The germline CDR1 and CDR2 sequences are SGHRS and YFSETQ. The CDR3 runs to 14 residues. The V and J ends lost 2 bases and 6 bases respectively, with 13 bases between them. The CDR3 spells CASSLPESTDTQYF. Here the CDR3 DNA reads TGCGCCAGCAGCTTACCAGAGAGTACGGATACGCAGTATTTT.

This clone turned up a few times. DNA for the CDR3: TGCAGCGTCGCACTGACAGGGAAGGAAGCTTTCTTT. This sequence encodes CSVALTGKEAFF. This chain joins TRBV29-1 and TRBJ1-1; 7 bases line up with TRBD1. Germline CDR1 SQVTM, CDR2 ANQGSEA. V shed 6 bases, J shed 8 bases, and the junction held 9 bases outside the gene matches. The CDR3 runs 12 residues. The whole variable domain, remainder taken from reference TRBV29-1 and TRBJ1-1, is SAVISQKPSRDICQRGTSLTIQCQVDSQVTMMFWYRQQPGQSLTLIATANQGSEATYESGFVIDKFPISRPNLTFSTLTVSNMSPEDSSIYLCSVALTGKEAFFGQGTRLTVV.

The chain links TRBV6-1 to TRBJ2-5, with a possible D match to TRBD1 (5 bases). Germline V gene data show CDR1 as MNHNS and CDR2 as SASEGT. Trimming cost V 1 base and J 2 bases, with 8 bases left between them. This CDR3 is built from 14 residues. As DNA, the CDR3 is TGTGCCAGCAGTGAAGTGGCAGGGCAAGAGACCCAGTACTTC. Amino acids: CASSEVAGQETQYF.

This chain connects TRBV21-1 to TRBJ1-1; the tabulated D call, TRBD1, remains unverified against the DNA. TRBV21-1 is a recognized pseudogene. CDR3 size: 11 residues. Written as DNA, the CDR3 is TGTGCCAGCACAGGTTTAACTGAAGCTTTCTTT. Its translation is CASTGLTEAFF.

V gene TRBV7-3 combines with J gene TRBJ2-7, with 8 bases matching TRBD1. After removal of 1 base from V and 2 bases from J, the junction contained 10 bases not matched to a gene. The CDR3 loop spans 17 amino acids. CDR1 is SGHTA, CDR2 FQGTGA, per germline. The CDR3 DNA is TGTGCCAGCAGCTTAATGCCCGTTGACAGGGGCCCCTACGAGCAGTACTTC. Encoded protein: CASSLMPVDRGPYEQYF. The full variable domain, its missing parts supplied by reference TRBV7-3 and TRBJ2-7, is GAGVSQTPSNKVTEKGKYVELRCDPISGHTALYWYRQSLGQGPEFLIYFQGTGAADDSGLPNDRFFAVRPEGSVSTLKIQRTERGDSAVYLCASSLMPVDRGPYEQYFGPGTRLTVT.

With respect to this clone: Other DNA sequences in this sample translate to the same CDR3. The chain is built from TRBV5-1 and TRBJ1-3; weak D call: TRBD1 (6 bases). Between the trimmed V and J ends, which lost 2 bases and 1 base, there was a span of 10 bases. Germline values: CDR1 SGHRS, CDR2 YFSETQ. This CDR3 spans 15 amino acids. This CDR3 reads CASSLQGLSGNTIYF. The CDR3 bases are TGCGCCAGCAGCTTACAGGGCCTGTCTGGAAACACCATATATTTT.

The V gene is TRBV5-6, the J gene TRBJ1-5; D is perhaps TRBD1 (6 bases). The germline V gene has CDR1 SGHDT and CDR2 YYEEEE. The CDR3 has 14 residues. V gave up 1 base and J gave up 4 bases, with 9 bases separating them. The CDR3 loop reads CASSLTGINQPQHF. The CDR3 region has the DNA TGTGCCAGCAGCTTGACAGGGATTAATCAGCCCCAGCATTTT.

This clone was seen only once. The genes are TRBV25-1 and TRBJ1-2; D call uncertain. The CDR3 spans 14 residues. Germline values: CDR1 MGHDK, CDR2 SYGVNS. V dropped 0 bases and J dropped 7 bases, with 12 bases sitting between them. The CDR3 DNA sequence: TGTGCCAGCAGTGAATACATAGACTTGGGTGGCTACACCTTC. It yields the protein CASSEYIDLGGYTF.

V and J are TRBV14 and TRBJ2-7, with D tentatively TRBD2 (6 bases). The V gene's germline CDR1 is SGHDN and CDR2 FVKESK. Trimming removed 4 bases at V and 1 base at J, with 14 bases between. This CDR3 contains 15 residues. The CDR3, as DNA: TGTGCCAGCAGCCTACCAACTAGCTCTTCCTACGAGCAGTACTTC. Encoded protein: CASSLPTSSSYEQYF. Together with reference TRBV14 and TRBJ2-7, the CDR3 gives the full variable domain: EAGVTQFPSHSVIEKGQTVTLRCDPISGHDNLYWYRRVMGKEIKFLLHFVKESKQDESGMPNNRFLAERTGGTYSTLKVQPAELEDSGVYFCASSLPTSSSYEQYFGPGTRLTVT.

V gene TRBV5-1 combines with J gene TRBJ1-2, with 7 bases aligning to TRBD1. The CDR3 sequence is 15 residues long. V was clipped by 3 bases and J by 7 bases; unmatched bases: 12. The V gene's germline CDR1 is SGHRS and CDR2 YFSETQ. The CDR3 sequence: CASSWDGTVNGGYTF. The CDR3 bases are TGCGCCAGCAGCTGGGATGGGACAGTCAACGGTGGCTACACCTTC. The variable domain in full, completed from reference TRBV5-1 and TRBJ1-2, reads KAGVTQTPRYLIKTRGQQVTLSCSPISGHRSVSWYQQTPGQGLQFLFEYFSETQRNKGNFPGRFSGRQFSNSRSEMNVSTLELGDSALYLCASSWDGTVNGGYTFGSGTRLTVV.

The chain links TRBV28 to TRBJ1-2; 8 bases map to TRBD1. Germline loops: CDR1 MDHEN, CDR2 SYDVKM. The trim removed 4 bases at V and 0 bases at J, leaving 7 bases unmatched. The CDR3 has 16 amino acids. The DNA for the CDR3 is TGTGCCAGCAGTTCTTTTACAGGGGGGTCTAACTATGGCTACACCTTC. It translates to CASSSFTGGSNYGYTF.

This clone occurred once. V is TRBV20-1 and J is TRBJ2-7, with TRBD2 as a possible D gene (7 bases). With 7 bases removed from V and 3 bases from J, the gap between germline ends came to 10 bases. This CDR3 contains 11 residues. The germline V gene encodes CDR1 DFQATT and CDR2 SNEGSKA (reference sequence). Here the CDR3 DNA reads TGCAGTGTAGGGGGGGACTACGAGCAGTACTTC. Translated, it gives CSVGGDYEQYF.

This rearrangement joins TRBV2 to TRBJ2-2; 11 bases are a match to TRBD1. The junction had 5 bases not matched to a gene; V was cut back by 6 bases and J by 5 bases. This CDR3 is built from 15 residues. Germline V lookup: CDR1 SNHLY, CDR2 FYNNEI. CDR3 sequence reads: CASREGTGGTGELFF. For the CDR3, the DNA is TGTGCCAGCAGGGAGGGGACAGGGGGAACCGGGGAGCTGTTTTTT. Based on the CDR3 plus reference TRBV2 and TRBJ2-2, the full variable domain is EPEVTQTPSHQVTQMGQEVILRCVPISNHLYFYWYRQILGQKVEFLVSFYNNEISEKSEIFDDQFSVERPDGSNFTLKIRSTKLEDSAMYFCASREGTGGTGELFFGEGSRLTVL.

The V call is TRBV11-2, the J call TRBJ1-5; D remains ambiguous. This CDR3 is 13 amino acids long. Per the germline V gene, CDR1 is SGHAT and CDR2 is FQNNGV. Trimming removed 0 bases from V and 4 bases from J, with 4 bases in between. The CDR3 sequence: CASSLDLNQPQHF. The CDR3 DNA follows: TGTGCCAGCAGCTTAGACCTGAATCAGCCCCAGCATTTT.

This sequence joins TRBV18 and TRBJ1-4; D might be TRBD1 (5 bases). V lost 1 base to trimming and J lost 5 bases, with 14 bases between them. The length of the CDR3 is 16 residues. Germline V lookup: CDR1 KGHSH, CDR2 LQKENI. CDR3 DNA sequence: TGTGCCAGCTCACCACTGCCAGGGCGTTTAAATGAAAAACTGTTTTTT. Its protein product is CASSPLPGRLNEKLFF. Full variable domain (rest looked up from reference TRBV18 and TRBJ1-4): NAGVMQNPRHLVRRRGQEARLRCSPMKGHSHVYWYRQLPEEGLKFMVYLQKENIIDESGMPKERFSAEFPKEGPSILRIQQVVRGDSAAYFCASSPLPGRLNEKLFFGSGTQLSVL.

Here the CDR3 reads CASSPESGGYQPQHF. CDR3 bases: TGCGCCAGCAGCCCAGAATCAGGGGGCTATCAGCCCCAGCATTTT. The chain combines TRBV5-1 with TRBJ1-5, with 8 bases that match TRBD1. J lost 5 bases, V lost 4 bases, and 8 bases had no gene match. CDR1 SGHRS and CDR2 YFSETQ come from the germline V gene. This CDR3 is 15 amino acids long.

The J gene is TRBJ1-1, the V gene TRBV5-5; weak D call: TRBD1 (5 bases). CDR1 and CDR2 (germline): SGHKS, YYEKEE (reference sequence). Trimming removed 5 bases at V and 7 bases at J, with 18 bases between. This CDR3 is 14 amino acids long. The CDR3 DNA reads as TGTGCCAGCAGTCTTCGGATTCTGACAGTTGAAGCTTTCTTT. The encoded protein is CASSLRILTVEAFF.

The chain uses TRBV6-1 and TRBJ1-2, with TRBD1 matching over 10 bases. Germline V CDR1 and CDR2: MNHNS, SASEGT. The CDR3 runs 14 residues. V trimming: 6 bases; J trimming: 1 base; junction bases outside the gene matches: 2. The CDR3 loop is CASRGTGDNYGYTF. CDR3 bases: TGTGCCAGCAGAGGGACAGGGGATAACTATGGCTACACCTTC.

The CDR3 is CASGGLATDTQYF. The CDR3 DNA sequence: TGTGCCAGCGGGGGACTAGCAACAGATACGCAGTATTTT. The chain combines TRBV27 with TRBJ2-3; 9 bases match TRBD2. With V trimmed by 8 bases and J by 3 bases, 3 bases remained unmatched. The V gene's germline CDR1 is MNHEY and CDR2 SMNVEV (reference sequence). The CDR3 is 13 amino acids.

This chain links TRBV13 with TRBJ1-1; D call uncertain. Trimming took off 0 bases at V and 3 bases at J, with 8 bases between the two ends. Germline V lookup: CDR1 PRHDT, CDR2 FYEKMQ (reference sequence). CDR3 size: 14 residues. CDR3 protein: CASSLGVGYTEAFF. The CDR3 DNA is TGTGCCAGCAGCTTAGGGGTGGGCTACACTGAAGCTTTCTTT.

The CDR3 region is CASSLAETRLDGYTF. CDR3 in DNA: TGCGCCAGCAGCTTGGCCGAAACACGACTCGATGGCTACACCTTC. V usage is TRBV5-1 and J usage is TRBJ1-2; D unclear. Germline CDR1 reads SGHRS; CDR2 reads YFSETQ. The V gene lost 0 bases and the J gene lost 6 bases, with 15 bases spanning the gap. This CDR3 is 15 amino acids long.

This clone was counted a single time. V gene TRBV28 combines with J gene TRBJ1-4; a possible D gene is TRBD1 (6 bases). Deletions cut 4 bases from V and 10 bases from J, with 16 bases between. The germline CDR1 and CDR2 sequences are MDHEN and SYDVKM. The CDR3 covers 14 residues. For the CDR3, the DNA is TGTGCCAGCAGTTCAGGGGCTGGTGGAGTAAAACTGTTTTTT. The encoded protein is CASSSGAGGVKLFF.